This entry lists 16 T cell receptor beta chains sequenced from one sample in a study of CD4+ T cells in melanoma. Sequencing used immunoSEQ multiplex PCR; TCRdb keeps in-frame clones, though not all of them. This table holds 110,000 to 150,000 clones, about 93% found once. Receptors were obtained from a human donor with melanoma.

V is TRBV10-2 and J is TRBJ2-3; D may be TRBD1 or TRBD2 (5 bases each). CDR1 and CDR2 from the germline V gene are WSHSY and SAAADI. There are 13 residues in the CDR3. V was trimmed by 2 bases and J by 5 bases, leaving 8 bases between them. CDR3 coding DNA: TGCGCCAGCAGTGAGCCTGGGGGAGATACGCAGTATTTT. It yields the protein CASSEPGGDTQYF.

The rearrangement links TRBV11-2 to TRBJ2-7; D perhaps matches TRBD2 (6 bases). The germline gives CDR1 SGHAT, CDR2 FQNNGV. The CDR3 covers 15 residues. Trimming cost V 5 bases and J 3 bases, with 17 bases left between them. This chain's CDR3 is CASSPWGGLVYEQYF. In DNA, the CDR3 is TGTGCCAGCAGCCCCTGGGGAGGACTGGTCTACGAGCAGTACTTC.

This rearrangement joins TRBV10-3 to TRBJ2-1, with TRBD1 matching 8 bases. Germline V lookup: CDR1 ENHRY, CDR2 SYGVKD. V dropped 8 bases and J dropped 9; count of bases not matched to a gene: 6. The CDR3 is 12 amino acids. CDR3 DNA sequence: TGTGCCATCCAAAACAGGGGGGTTGAGCAGTTCTTC. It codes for CAIQNRGVEQFF.

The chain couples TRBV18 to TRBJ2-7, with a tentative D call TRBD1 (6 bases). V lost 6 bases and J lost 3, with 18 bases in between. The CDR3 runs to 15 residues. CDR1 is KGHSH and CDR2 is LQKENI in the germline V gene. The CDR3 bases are TGTGCCAGCTCGCTCATGCAGGGGTATAGCTACGAGCAGTACTTC. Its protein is CASSLMQGYSYEQYF.

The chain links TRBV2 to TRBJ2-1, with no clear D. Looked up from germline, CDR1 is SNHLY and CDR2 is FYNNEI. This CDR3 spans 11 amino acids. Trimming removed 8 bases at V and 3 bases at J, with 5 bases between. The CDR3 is CASLLYNEQFF. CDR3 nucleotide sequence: TGTGCCAGCTTACTCTACAATGAGCAGTTCTTC.

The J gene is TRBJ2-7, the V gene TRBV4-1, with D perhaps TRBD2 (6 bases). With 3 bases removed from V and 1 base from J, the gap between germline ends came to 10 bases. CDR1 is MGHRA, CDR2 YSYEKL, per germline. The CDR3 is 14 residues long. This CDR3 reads CASSQGGPSYEQYF. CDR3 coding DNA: TGCGCCAGCAGCCAGGGGGGACCGTCCTACGAGCAGTACTTC.

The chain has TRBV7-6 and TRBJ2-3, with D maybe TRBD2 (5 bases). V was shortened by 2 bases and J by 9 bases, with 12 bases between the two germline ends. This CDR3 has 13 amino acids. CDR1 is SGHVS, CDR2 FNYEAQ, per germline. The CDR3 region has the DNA TGTGCCAGCAGCTTAATACCGGGATCCACGCAGTATTTT. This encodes CASSLIPGSTQYF.

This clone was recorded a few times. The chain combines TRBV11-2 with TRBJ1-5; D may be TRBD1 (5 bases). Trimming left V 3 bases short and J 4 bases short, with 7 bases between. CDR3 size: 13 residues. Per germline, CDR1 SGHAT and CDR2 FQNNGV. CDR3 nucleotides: TGTGCCAGCAGCTTCAGGGAGAATCAGCCCCAGCATTTT. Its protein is CASSFRENQPQHF.

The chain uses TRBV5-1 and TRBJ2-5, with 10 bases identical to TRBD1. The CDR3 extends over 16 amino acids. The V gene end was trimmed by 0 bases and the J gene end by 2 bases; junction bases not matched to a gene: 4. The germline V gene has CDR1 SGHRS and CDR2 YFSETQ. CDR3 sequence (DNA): TGCGCCAGCAGCTTGGGGGACAGGGGAGGGCAAGAGACCCAGTACTTC. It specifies CASSLGDRGGQETQYF.

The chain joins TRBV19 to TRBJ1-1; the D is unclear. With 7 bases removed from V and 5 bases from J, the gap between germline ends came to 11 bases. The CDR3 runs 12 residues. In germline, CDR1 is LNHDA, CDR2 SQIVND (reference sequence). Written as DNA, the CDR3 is TGTGCCAGTAAGGTAGGGAGGACTGAAGCTTTCTTT. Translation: CASKVGRTEAFF. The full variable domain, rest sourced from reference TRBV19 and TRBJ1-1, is DGGITQSPKYLFRKEGQNVTLSCEQNLNHDAMYWYRQDPGQGLRLIYYSQIVNDFQKGDIAEGYSVSREKKESFPLTVTSAQKNPTAFYLCASKVGRTEAFFGQGTRLTVV.

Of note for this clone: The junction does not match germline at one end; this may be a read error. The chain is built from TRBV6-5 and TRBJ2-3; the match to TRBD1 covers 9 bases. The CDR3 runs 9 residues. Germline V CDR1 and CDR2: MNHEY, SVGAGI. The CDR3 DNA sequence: TGTGCCAGCGGGGACAGGGCGGATTTT. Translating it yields CASGDRADF.

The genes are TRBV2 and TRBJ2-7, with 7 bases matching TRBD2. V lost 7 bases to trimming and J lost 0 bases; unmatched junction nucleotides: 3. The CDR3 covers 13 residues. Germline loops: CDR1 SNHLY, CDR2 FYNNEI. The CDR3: CASISGLSYEQYF. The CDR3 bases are TGTGCCAGCATTAGCGGGCTCTCCTACGAGCAGTACTTC.

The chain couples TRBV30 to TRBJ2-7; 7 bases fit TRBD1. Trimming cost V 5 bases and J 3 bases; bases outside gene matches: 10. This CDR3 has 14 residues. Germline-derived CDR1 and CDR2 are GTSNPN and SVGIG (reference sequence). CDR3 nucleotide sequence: TGTGCCTGGGGAAAAGGGGGACAGAGCTACGAGCAGTACTTC. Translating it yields CAWGKGGQSYEQYF.

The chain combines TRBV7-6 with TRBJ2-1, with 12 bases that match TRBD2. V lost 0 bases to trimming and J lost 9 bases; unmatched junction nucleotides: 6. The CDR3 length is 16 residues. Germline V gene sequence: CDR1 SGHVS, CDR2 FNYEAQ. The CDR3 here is CASSLAGTSGPGEQFF. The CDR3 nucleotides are TGTGCCAGCAGCTTAGCCGGGACTAGCGGGCCTGGTGAGCAGTTCTTC.

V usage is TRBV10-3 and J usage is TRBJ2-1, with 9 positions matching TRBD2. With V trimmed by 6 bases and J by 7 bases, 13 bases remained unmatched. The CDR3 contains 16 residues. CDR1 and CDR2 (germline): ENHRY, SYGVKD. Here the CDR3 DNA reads TGTGCCATCAGGGGGGAAGAGCGGGGGGATACGAATGAGCAGTTCTTC. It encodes CAIRGEERGDTNEQFF.

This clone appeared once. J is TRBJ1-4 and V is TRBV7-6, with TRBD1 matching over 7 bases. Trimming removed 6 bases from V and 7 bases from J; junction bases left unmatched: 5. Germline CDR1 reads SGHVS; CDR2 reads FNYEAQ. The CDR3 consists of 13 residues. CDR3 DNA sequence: TGTGCCAGCAGTGACAGGGAGGTTGAAAAACTGTTTTTT. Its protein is CASSDREVEKLFF.